The table lists the clone carrying this T cell receptor beta chain with a few counts. Germline-derived CDR1 and CDR2 are SEHNR and FQNEAQ (reference sequence). V dropped 2 bases and J dropped 3 bases, with 7 bases sitting between them. This CDR3 spans 14 amino acids. Per the original methods: Scientists estimated how many nucleated cells there were by amplifying reference gene primers. Sequenced by immunoSEQ multiplex PCR; TCRdb stores in-frame clones only, minus some. V, J and clone size are taken as reported in that table, and D and trimming were inferred from the DNA itself. The sample has a few hundred thousand clones, about 89% seen once. The data stem from a study of blood T cell repertoires in COVID-19. About the research overall: Researchers got acute and convalescent COVID-19 samples from the United States, Italy and Spain. Sources were T cells, B-cell-depleted T cells, or PBMCs; the material itself was cDNA or gDNA.

The sample comprised peripheral blood. The clonotype comes from a man between 18 and 35 years old who had recovered from COVID-19. The chain links TRBV7-9 to TRBJ1-4; D might be TRBD1 (6 bases). The CDR3 here is CASSLQGPNEKLFF. CDR3 coding DNA: TGTGCCAGCAGCTTACAGGGGCCTAATGAAAAACTGTTTTTT.